This T cell receptor (beta chain) emerged from a study of blood T cell repertoires in COVID-19 (TCRdb year 2020). For the study in its entirety: Samples from collaborators originated in the United States, Italy and Spain and spanned both the acute and convalescent phases of COVID-19. Deeply sampled blood TCRbeta repertoires from subjects exposed to, actively infected with, or recovered from COVID-19 were included in the dataset. Sample metadata almost always included a de-identified subject ID, COVID-19 status, age in years and sex. Samples were obtained from the ongoing ImmuneRACE study (first 160 participants) and from about 1,300 subjects provided by 6 global collaborators. The repertoires were released in a freely available public database meant as a resource for research on the immune response to SARS-CoV-2. Where available, HLA class I and class II types were taken from metadata supplied by the sample provider and were not determined by assay-based typing. The material from the prospective study consisted of cDNA or gDNA derived from T cells, B-cell-depleted T cells, or PBMCs.

In regard to this clone: Its antigen is unknown. One base away there is no much larger clone; base qualities are not given.

V drops 8 bases and J drops 0 bases, leaving 11 bases in between. The CDR3 goes from the cysteine to the phenylalanine over 15 residues. CDR3 DNA only is kept here, 45 bases in frame from base 1. According to the germline V gene, CDR1 reads LGHNA and CDR2 reads YSLEER. The immunoSEQ Assay, a bias-controlled multiplex PCR, was used to amplify TCRbeta CDR3 regions from genomic DNA. The authors' pipeline ran thus. The number of nucleated cells in each sample was estimated from the amplification of reference gene primers within the assay. Sequence reads were collapsed and filtered to measure the absolute abundance of every unique TCRbeta CDR3 rearrangement. Productive Simpson clonality was computed per sample as the square root of Simpson's diversity index over productive rearrangements. TCRdb stores this immuneACCESS table with in-frame sequences only. Part of the clones is absent; in the studies checked, under half of the shortfall reflects unresolved V genes, and no reason is known for the rest. V, J and clone size were drawn from that table, and D and trimming were deduced from the DNA. Counted in this sample were a few hundred thousand clones; around 84% of them appeared once. The ten largest clones add up to 2.5% to 3% of the sample.

Participants in the prospective study were aged about 18 to 95 years, lived in 20 to 25 United States geographic areas, and enrolled through a virtual design. In the prospective study, participants were assigned to cohorts based on the clinical history participants reported in a screening survey and a study questionnaire. Recovered participants in ImmuneRACE Cohort 3 were defined as having two consecutive negative NP/OP PCR tests, clearance from a healthcare professional, or resolution of symptoms. Mobile phlebotomists in the prospective study collected whole blood, serum and a nasopharyngeal or oropharyngeal swab from every participant. Over an approximately two-month period, participants in the prospective study had the option of providing additional blood draws and questionnaires. Blood samples from the prospective study were shipped frozen or at room temperature prior to DNA extraction. Study-wide findings and limitations: Clinical and demographic metadata were provided uncurated, with the amount varying by source and participant.

The receptor comes from a woman aged 45-60 years who had recovered from COVID-19. The sample was PBMCs or T cells enriched from blood (not recorded which). The chain links TRBV4-3 with TRBJ2-6; the D gene is perhaps TRBD2, from 5 matching bases. The CDR3 reads as follows: CASSTGSSGANVLTF. The nucleotide sequence is given as TGCGCCAGCTCGACGGGGTCCTCTGGGGCCAACGTCCTGACTTTC.